Described below is a single TCR beta chain sequence and its context. The entry originates in a study of OX40 agonist ivuxolimab in advanced cancers. The germline V gene encodes CDR1 SGDLS and CDR2 YYNGEE. The V end was cut by 5 bases, the J end by 0 bases, with 11 bases between. The CDR3 covers 14 residues. Sequenced by immunoSEQ multiplex PCR; TCRdb stores in-frame clones only, minus some. The sample includes around 100,000 clones, approximately 87% of them seen just once. The TCR comes from an adult with an advanced solid tumor such as melanoma, head and neck, liver or kidney cancer. The sample was CD4+ or CD8+ T cells sorted from blood, taken in a trial of the OX40 agonist ivuxolimab. This sequence joins TRBV9 and TRBJ2-5; tentative D call: TRBD1 (5 bases). DNA of the CDR3: TGTGCCAGCAGTCCAGGGCTCCACCAAGAGACCCAGTACTTC. Protein sequence: CASSPGLHQETQYF.